The clone carrying this T cell receptor beta chain was detected ten times or more. Antigen: not known. New diagnoses, under 2 months' duration, and ages 18 to 65 characterized the hyperthyroidism patients. Lactation, pregnancy, uncontrolled infections and other autoimmune diseases were all grounds for excluding patients. Diagnoses were established from clinical symptoms, serum thyroxine, TRAb, thyroid ultrasound and orbital computed tomography. These data come from a study of Graves' ophthalmopathy and Graves' hyperthyroidism. Whole-study results and caveats: Most thyroid clonotypes expanded beyond 0.001 frequency were also found in blood.

V was clipped by 1 base and J by 1 base, with 10 bases between them. Germline CDR1 MNHEY, CDR2 SVGAGI. The CDR3 extends over 15 amino acids. For repertoire sequencing, the TCR beta CDR3 regions were amplified from RNA transcripts. An initial RT-PCR round employing HTBI primers preceded a second-round multiplex PCR. From the multiplex PCR reads, TCRdb called clonotypes with MiXCR, one entry per CDR3 protein. The table has around 400,000 distinct CDR3 sequences, roughly 21% seen once. Source material: peripheral blood. This receptor was identified in a woman younger than 30 with stable Graves' hyperthyroidism. The chain employs TRBV6-5 and TRBJ1-2; D not resolved. In DNA form, the CDR3 reads TGTGCCAGCAGTTACTTCCGGGAACGTAACTATGGCTACACCTTC. It is translated as CASSYFRERNYGYTF.